This TCR beta chain was captured by sequencing in a study of T cell repertoires in cytomegalovirus infection. Concerning this clonotype: The antigen remains undetermined.

Germline CDR1 LGHNA, CDR2 YSLEER. The length of the CDR3 is 15 residues. Deletions cut 0 bases from V and 7 bases from J, with 12 bases between. One entry per CDR3 protein results from TCRdb running MiXCR on the reads. The profile shows more than 250,000 distinct CDR3 sequences, 25% of them singletons. The sequence derives from a human donor in good health (CMV status not recorded). Some clones in this sample may be carry-over from other donors' samples. The specimen was cultured PBMCs, collected from culture after CMV antigen stimulation. The V and J genes are TRBV4-3 and TRBJ2-2, with D uncertain. The chain's CDR3 is CASSQDPQWDGELFF. DNA for the CDR3: TGCGCCAGCAGCCAAGACCCCCAATGGGACGGGGAGCTGTTTTTT.